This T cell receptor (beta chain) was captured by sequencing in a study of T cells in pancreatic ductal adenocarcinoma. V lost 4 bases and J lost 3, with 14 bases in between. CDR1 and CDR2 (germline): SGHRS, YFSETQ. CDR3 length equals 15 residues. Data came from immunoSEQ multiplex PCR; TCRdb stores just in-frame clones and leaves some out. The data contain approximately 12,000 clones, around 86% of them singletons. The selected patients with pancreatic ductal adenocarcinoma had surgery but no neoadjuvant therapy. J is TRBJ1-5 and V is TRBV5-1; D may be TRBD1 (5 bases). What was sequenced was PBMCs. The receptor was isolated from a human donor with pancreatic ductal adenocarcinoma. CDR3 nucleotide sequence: TGCGCCAGCAGCACAGACGGACAACCCAATCAGCCCCAGCATTTT. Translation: CASSTDGQPNQPQHF.